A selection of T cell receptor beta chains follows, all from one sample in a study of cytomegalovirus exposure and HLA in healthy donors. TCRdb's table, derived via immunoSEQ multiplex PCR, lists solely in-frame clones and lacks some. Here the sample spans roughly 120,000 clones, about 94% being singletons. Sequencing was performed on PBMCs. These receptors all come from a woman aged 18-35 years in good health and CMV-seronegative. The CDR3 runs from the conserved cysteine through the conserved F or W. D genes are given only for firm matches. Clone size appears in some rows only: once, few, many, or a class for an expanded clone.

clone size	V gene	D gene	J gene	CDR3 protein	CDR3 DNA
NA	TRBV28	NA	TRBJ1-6	CASSLWGGLGSPLHF	TGTGCCAGCAGTTTATGGGGGGGGTTGGGTTCACCCCTCCACTTT
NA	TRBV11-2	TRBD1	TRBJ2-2	CASQGALDTGELFF	TGTGCCAGCCAGGGGGCCCTAGACACCGGGGAGCTGTTTTTT
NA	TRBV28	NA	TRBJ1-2	CASKIGTNYGYTF	TGTGCCAGCAAGATCGGGACTAACTATGGCTACACCTTC
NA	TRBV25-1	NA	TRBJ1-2	CASSDVRKSFEGYTF	TGTGCCAGCAGTGACGTAAGAAAATCCTTCGAGGGCTACACCTTC
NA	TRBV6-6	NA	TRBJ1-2	CASSSKGSWDGYTF	TGTGCCAGCAGTTCTAAGGGGTCTTGGGATGGCTACACCTTC
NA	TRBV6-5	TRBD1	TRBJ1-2	CASGPNRGGYTF	TGTGCCAGCGGGCCTAACAGGGGCGGCTACACCTTC
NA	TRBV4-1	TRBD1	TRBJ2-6	CASTQGSGTGGPGANVLTF	TGCGCCAGCACCCAGGGGTCCGGGACAGGGGGACCTGGGGCCAACGTCCTGACTTTC
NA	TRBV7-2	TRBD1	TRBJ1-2	CASSLLGTGARRYGYTF	TGTGCCAGCAGCCTGCTCGGGACAGGGGCCCGTCGGTATGGCTACACCTTC
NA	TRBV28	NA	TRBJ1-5	CASKAPGGGNQPQHF	TGTGCCAGCAAAGCCCCCGGAGGCGGCAATCAGCCCCAGCATTTT
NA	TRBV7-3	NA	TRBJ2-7	CASSSRGGHEQYF	TGTGCCAGCAGCTCAAGGGGGGGACACGAGCAGTACTTC
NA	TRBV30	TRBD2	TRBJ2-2	CAWSVLGLAVWFPTGELFF	TGTGCCTGGAGTGTATTAGGACTAGCGGTATGGTTTCCCACCGGGGAGCTGTTTTTT
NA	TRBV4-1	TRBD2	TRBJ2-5	CASSQVVTSGETQYF	TGCGCCAGCAGCCAAGTGGTTACTAGCGGGGAGACCCAGTACTTC
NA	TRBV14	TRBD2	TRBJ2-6	CASSPLGGSLSGANVLTF	TGTGCCAGCAGCCCTCTCGGGGGGTCGCTCTCTGGGGCCAACGTCCTGACTTTC
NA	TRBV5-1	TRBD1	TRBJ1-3	CASSRTGTGDLSGNTIYF	TGCGCCAGCAGCCGAACCGGGACAGGGGACCTCTCTGGAAACACCATATATTTT
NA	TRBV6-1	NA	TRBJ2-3	CASSELSQTDTQYF	TGTGCCAGCAGTGAATTGAGCCAAACAGATACGCAGTATTTT
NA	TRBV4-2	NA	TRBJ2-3	CASSQGTSSRSSSTDTQYF	TGTGCCAGCAGCCAGGGCACTAGCTCTCGCAGCTCTAGCACAGATACGCAGTATTTT
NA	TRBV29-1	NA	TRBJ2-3	CSVPPGGIGADTQYF	TGCAGCGTTCCCCCTGGCGGGATTGGCGCAGATACGCAGTATTTT
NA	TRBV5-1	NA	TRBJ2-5	CASSLEVGAETQYF	TGCGCCAGCAGCTTGGAGGTGGGAGCAGAGACCCAGTACTTC
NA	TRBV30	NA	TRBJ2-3	CAWNADIITDTQYF	TGTGCCTGGAATGCTGACATAATCACAGATACGCAGTATTTT
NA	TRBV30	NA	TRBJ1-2	CAWSQGGTSKGNYGYTF	TGTGCCTGGAGCCAGGGTGGAACGTCGAAGGGTAACTATGGCTACACCTTC
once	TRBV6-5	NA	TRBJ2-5	CATRATQETQYF	TGTGCCACCCGAGCCACTCAAGAGACCCAGTACTTC
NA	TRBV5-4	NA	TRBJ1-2	CASSSLTGVYGYTF	TGTGCCAGCAGCTCACTCACGGGGGTTTATGGCTACACCTTC
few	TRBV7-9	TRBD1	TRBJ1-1	CASSSSTGGKLEAFF	TGTGCCAGCAGCTCGTCGACAGGGGGAAAGCTGGAAGCTTTCTTT
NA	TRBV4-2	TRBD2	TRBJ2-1	CASSQLLAGVMNEQFF	TGTGCCAGCAGCCAGCTACTAGCGGGAGTTATGAATGAGCAGTTCTTC
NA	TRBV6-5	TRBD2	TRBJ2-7	CASSQTSGGSYEQYF	TGTGCCAGCAGCCAAACTAGCGGAGGCTCCTACGAGCAGTACTTC
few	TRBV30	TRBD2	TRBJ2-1	CAWRHSGRAMTEQFF	TGTGCCTGGAGACATAGCGGGAGGGCCATGACTGAGCAGTTCTTC
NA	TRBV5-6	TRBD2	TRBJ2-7	CASSVDLSGNEQYF	TGTGCCAGCAGCGTCGACCTTAGCGGGAACGAGCAGTACTTC
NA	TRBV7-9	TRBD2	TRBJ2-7	CASSLASAGGTYEQYF	TGTGCCAGCAGCTTAGCTTCAGCGGGAGGGACCTACGAGCAGTACTTC
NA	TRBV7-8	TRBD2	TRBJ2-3	CASSPTSGTADTQYF	TGTGCCAGCAGCCCGACTAGCGGGACGGCAGATACGCAGTATTTT
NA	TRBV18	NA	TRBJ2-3	CASSPGATDTQYF	TGTGCCAGCTCACCAGGGGCCACAGATACGCAGTATTTT
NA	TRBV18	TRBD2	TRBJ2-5	CASSPEPSGFLKTQYF	TGTGCCAGCTCACCAGAGCCTAGCGGGTTCCTGAAGACCCAGTACTTC
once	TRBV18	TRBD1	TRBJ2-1	CASSPRQGGTNEQFF	TGTGCCAGCTCACCTAGACAGGGGGGGACCAATGAGCAGTTCTTC
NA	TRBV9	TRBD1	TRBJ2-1	CASSWTGYNEQFF	TGTGCCAGCAGCTGGACAGGATACAATGAGCAGTTCTTC
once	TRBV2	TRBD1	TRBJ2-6	CATGTGSPTGANVLTF	TGTGCCACGGGGACAGGTTCACCCACTGGGGCCAACGTCCTGACTTTC
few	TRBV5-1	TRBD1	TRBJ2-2	CASSLTGQGELFF	TGCGCCAGCAGTTTGACAGGGCAAGGGGAGCTGTTTTTT
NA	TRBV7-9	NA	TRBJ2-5	CASSLAGAWFGETQYF	TGTGCCAGCAGCTTGGCAGGTGCTTGGTTCGGAGAGACCCAGTACTTC
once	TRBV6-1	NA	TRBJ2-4	CASSDRGYRLHEGRNIQYF	TGTGCCAGCAGTGACCGAGGGTACCGATTACACGAAGGGAGAAACATTCAGTACTTC
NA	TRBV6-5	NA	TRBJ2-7	CASGRDYEQYF	TGTGCCAGCGGGCGGGATTACGAGCAGTACTTC
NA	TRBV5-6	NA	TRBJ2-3	CASSLRGLGTDTQYF	TGTGCCAGCAGCCTCAGGGGCCTTGGCACAGATACGCAGTATTTT
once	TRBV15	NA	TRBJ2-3	CATSGRKDTQYF	TGTGCCACCAGCGGCCGCAAAGATACGCAGTATTTT
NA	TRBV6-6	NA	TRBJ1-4	CASSYTSGGHEKLFF	TGTGCCAGCAGTTATACTTCCGGAGGACATGAAAAACTGTTTTTT
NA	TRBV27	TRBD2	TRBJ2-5	CASSPRPGTSGPWGTQYF	TGTGCCAGCAGTCCCCGCCCCGGGACTAGCGGCCCCTGGGGGACCCAGTACTTC